This record looks at one T cell receptor beta chain sequence and its context. The CDR3 spans 13 residues. The ends lost 11 bases at V and 7 bases at J; junction bases unmatched: 11. CDR1 is SNHLY and CDR2 is FYNNEI in the germline V gene. This sample was taken from a study of blood T cell repertoires in COVID-19. Looking at the study overall: Specimens from acute and convalescent COVID-19 originated in the United States, Italy and Spain.

Per the original data handling: Researchers report that nucleated cell counts were estimated from reference gene primer amplification. The protocol was immunoSEQ multiplex PCR, while the TCRdb copy is restricted to in-frame clones and leaves out a portion. D and trimming were read from the DNA, whereas the V and J calls and clone size are those reported in that table. The sample carries over 150,000 clones, 85% to 90% recorded once. Participants spanned ages roughly 18 to 90 years and resided in roughly 22 US areas. Cohorts were assigned according to the clinical history that participants reported. Sequenced input: PBMCs or T cells enriched from blood (not recorded which). The chain joins TRBV2 to TRBJ2-7; 10 nucleotides agree with TRBD1. This TCR was recovered from a man aged 40-55 years who had recovered from COVID-19. DNA for the CDR3: TGTGCCGGCGCTTTGGGACAGGGGAGGGAGCAGTACTTC. Translated: CAGALGQGREQYF.